This T cell receptor beta chain was sequenced for a study of shared clonotypes between healthy human individuals. Per the study methods: Because ImmunoSEQ provided only junction sequences with no quality scores, the filtering differed. Generated by immunoSEQ multiplex PCR, the TCRdb table keeps only in-frame clones and is missing some. The DNA was the basis for D and trimming; V, J and clone size are from that table. The sample contains about 1.1 million clones, about 80% of which appear only once. The CDR3 loop spans 15 amino acids. Germline assignment: CDR1 SNHLY and CDR2 FYNNEI. V was pared by 4 bases and J by 5 bases, with 5 bases of the junction left unmatched.

Sequencing input: memory CD4+ T cells from PBMCs. The sample's subset: CD45RA-negative fraction. The TCR was taken from a man in his late teens or twenties in good health. Some clones in this sample may be carry-over from other donors' samples. V usage is TRBV2 and J usage is TRBJ2-2; 9 nucleotides align to TRBD1. The CDR3 DNA reads TGTGCCAGCAGTGCCGGGACAGGGAGTACCGGGGAGCTGTTTTTT. Protein sequence: CASSAGTGSTGELFF.